What follows are 7 T cell receptor beta chains derived from one specimen sequenced in a study of T cells in Graves' hyperthyroidism and ophthalmopathy. It was RNA transcripts that yielded the amplified TCR beta CDR3 regions. TCR CDR3 underwent first-round RT-PCR with the HTBI primer set. One entry per CDR3 protein results from TCRdb running MiXCR on the multiplex PCR reads. The table has 300,000 to 450,000 distinct CDR3 sequences, 15% to 20% seen once; the top ten hold 30% to 35%. Source material: blood. The receptors derive from a woman aged 25 to 45 with Graves' hyperthyroidism that later progressed to Graves' ophthalmopathy.

In this sample, this clonotype turned up many times. This rearrangement joins TRBV12-3 or TRBV12-4 to TRBJ2-5; TRBD1 might be the D (6 bases). The CDR3 sequence is 16 residues long. V lost 4 bases and J 1 base, leaving 16 bases between the germline ends. The CDR3 reads CASSYTLDRPQETQYF. For the CDR3, the DNA is TGTGCCAGCAGTTACACTCTAGACAGGCCCCAAGAGACCCAGTACTTC.

This rearrangement joins TRBV7-2 to TRBJ2-2; D is unresolved. The CDR3 has 15 residues. Germline CDR1 reads SGHTA; CDR2 reads FQGNSA. V lost 5 bases, J lost 4 bases, and 14 bases lay in between. CDR3 sequence (DNA): TGTGCCAGCAGCCTGTATACGGGCTCCACCGGGGAGCTGTTTTTT. This encodes CASSLYTGSTGELFF.

This clonotype has a count of ten or more. The chain uses TRBV3-1 and TRBJ1-1; 9 nucleotides agree with TRBD1. Germline V lookup: CDR1 LGHDT, CDR2 YNNKEL (reference sequence). V trimming: 2 bases; J trimming: 4 bases; junction bases outside the gene matches: 5. The CDR3 length is 15 residues. This CDR3 is CASSQTGGVSTEAFF. For the CDR3, the DNA is TGTGCCAGCAGCCAAACAGGGGGCGTGAGCACTGAAGCTTTCTTT. Based on the CDR3 plus reference TRBV3-1 and TRBJ1-1, the full variable domain is DTAVSQTPKYLVTQMGNDKSIKCEQNLGHDTMYWYKQDSKKFLKIMFSYNNKELIINETVPNRFSPKSPDKAHLNLHINSLELGDSAVYFCASSQTGGVSTEAFFGQGTRLTVV.

This clonotype was recorded a few times. This chain connects TRBV4-1 to TRBJ1-1; a possible D gene is TRBD1 (6 bases). V was clipped by 6 bases and J by 1 base, with 12 bases between them. CDR3 length equals 14 residues. Germline CDR1 is MGHRA and CDR2 is YSYEKL. CDR3 nucleotides: TGCGCCAGCAGGCCGGGGGCGGCGAACACTGAAGCTTTCTTT. It codes for CASRPGAANTEAFF.

This clonotype was seen many times. The chain uses TRBV2 and TRBJ2-3, with TRBD1 as a possible D gene (6 bases). Germline-derived CDR1 and CDR2 are SNHLY and FYNNEI. V lost 6 bases and J 1 base, leaving 14 bases between the germline ends. CDR3 length equals 15 residues. This chain's CDR3 is CASSHREFGTDTQYF. The CDR3 coding sequence is TGTGCCAGCAGCCACAGGGAGTTTGGCACAGATACGCAGTATTTT.

This clonotype appeared a few times. This chain joins TRBV6-1 and TRBJ2-7, with 7 bases matching TRBD2. The CDR3 runs 16 residues. CDR1 is MNHNS, CDR2 SASEGT, per germline. V lost 4 bases to trimming and J lost 3 bases; unmatched junction nucleotides: 12. The CDR3 is CASSVSWGGDHYEQYF. CDR3 sequence (DNA): TGTGCCAGCAGTGTATCTTGGGGGGGGGACCACTACGAGCAGTACTTC.

The table lists this clonotype with many counts. V and J are TRBV6-4 and TRBJ2-1; no firm D call. The V and J ends lost 0 bases and 4 bases respectively, with 4 bases between them. This CDR3 comprises 13 residues. CDR1 is MRHNA, CDR2 SNTAGT, per germline. As DNA, the CDR3 is TGTGCCAGCAGTGACTCACAGTACAATGAGCAGTTCTTC. The encoded protein is CASSDSQYNEQFF.